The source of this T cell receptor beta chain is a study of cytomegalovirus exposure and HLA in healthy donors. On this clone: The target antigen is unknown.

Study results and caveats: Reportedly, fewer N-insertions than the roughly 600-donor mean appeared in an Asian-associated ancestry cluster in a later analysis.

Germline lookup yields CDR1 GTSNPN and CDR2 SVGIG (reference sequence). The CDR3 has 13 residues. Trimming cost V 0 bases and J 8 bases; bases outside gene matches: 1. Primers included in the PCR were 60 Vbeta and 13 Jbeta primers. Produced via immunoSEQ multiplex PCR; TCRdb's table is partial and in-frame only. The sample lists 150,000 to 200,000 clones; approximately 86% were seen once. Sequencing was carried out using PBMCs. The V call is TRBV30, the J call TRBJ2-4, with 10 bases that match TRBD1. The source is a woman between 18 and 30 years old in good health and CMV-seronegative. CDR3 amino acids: CAWSVGQGYIQYF. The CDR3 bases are TGTGCCTGGAGTGTGGGACAGGGGTACATTCAGTACTTC.